This T cell receptor beta chain was recovered during a study of shared clonotypes between healthy human individuals. Study results and caveats: Rarefaction curves obtained for sorted subsets showed sequencing incomplete despite large depth. Tissues were not sampled, only blood, and their repertoires likely differ.

Libraries were prepared by immunoSEQ multiplex PCR; TCRdb keeps only in-frame clonotypes and omits some of them. The sample has 2 million or so clones, approximately 95% seen once. V lost 6 bases and J lost 6, with 14 bases in between. This CDR3 spans 13 amino acids. In germline, CDR1 is MNHEY, CDR2 SVGAGI. Comment on this clone: Its target is unknown.

V usage is TRBV6-5 and J usage is TRBJ1-1, with D tentatively TRBD1 (6 bases). The source material was naive CD4+ T cells sorted from blood. As to subset: CD45RA+ positively selected. The source is a man between 18 and 29 years old in good health. The CDR3 sequence: CASRATGGAEAFF. The CDR3 DNA reads TGTGCCAGCAGAGCGACAGGCGGGGCTGAAGCTTTCTTT.